A selection of T cell receptor beta chains follows, all from one sample in a study of human thymus T cells. The assay was immunoSEQ multiplex PCR, and TCRdb's table has in-frame clones only and misses some. The table records tens of thousands of clones, roughly 97% of them present only once. The material sequenced was thymus tissue. These receptors all come from a boy less than two years old with a congenital heart defect but otherwise immunologically healthy. Both conserved end residues are part of each CDR3. The order of the fields is V gene, J gene, clone size, D gene, CDR3 DNA, CDR3 protein. A D gene is named only where the DNA matches it firmly. Size values are once, few and many counts, or a class for expanded clones, and some rows have none.

TRBV19	TRBJ2-7	-	-	TGTGCCAGTAGTATAACCGGGACCTACGAGCAGTACTTC	CASSITGTYEQYF
TRBV11-2	TRBJ1-1	-	-	TGTGCCAGCCTACGGGGGACGCAGGCCGAGGGCACTGAAGCTTTCTTT	CASLRGTQAEGTEAFF
TRBV7-2	TRBJ2-1	-	TRBD2	TGTGCCAGCAGCGTAATAGCGGGGGACCCTTACAATGAGCAGTTCTTC	CASSVIAGDPYNEQFF
TRBV19	TRBJ2-1	-	TRBD2	TGTGCCAGTAGTATTAGCGGGGGGGCCTACAATGAGCAGTTCTTC	CASSISGGAYNEQFF
TRBV5-1	TRBJ2-5	-	TRBD2	TGCGCCAGCAGCCCAGGACTAGCGGGAGGAAGAGGGGAGACCCAGTACTTC	CASSPGLAGGRGETQYF
TRBV29-1	TRBJ2-7	-	-	TGCAGCGTCGCGGGACAGTCACCTTACGAGCAGTACTTC	CSVAGQSPYEQYF
TRBV19	TRBJ1-2	-	TRBD1	TGTGCCAGTAGTTCACAGGGGGCTGGAGGATCTGGCTACACCTTC	CASSSQGAGGSGYTF
TRBV15	TRBJ1-1	once	TRBD1	TGTGCCACCAGCAGGGGACAGAGGAACACTGAAGCTTTCTTT	CATSRGQRNTEAFF
TRBV21-1	TRBJ1-3	-	-	TGTGCCAGCAGCTGGGGGGACGGACTGACCTCTGGAAACACCATATATTTT	CASSWGDGLTSGNTIYF
TRBV4-2	TRBJ2-5	once	-	TGTGCCAGCAGCTATAGTGGAGAGACCCAGTACTTC	CASSYSGETQYF
TRBV20-1	TRBJ1-5	-	-	TGCAGTGCTAGAGGGAATCAGCCCCAGCATTTT	CSARGNQPQHF
TRBV6-4	TRBJ1-4	-	TRBD1	TGTGCCAGGTGGGACAGGTGGACTAATGAAAAACTGTTTTTT	CARWDRWTNEKLFF
TRBV6-5	TRBJ1-2	-	TRBD1	TGTGCCAGCAGTTACGGACAGGGGGCAACTGGCTACACCTTC	CASSYGQGATGYTF
TRBV4-1	TRBJ1-1	-	-	TGCGCCAGCAGCCAAGACTTTCAGGTTGTAGGCACTGAAGCTTTCTTT	CASSQDFQVVGTEAFF
TRBV18	TRBJ1-2	-	-	TGTGCCAGCTCACGCGAAAGGTTTCGCGCCCCGGGGCCAACTATGGGCTACACCTTC	CASSRERFRAPGPTMGYTF